The 27 T cell receptor beta chains in this list originate from one sample, sequenced in a study of immune evolution from preneoplasia to lung adenocarcinoma. Libraries were prepared by immunoSEQ multiplex PCR; TCRdb keeps only in-frame clonotypes and omits some of them. The sample contains 39,000 or so clones, around 85% of which appear only once. The sequencing sample was made of FFPE invasive lung adenocarcinoma tissue. These receptor sequences come from a person between 55 and 69 years old with lung adenocarcinoma.

The CDR3 bases are TGTGCCAGCAGCAGTCACACCGGGGAGCTGTTTTTT. This encodes CASSSHTGELFF. The chain uses TRBV28 and TRBJ2-2; D unclear. Germline V gene data show CDR1 as MDHEN and CDR2 as SYDVKM. With 6 bases removed from V and 3 bases from J, the gap between germline ends came to 5 bases. There are 12 residues in the CDR3.

A few counts support this clone. The chain couples TRBV7-9 to TRBJ2-5; no firm D call. Trimming took off 4 bases at V and 4 bases at J, with 4 bases between the two ends. The CDR3 totals 11 residues. CDR1 and CDR2 from the germline V gene are SEHNR and FQNEAQ (reference sequence). Here the CDR3 reads CASSSGETQYF. The CDR3 nucleotides read TGTGCCAGCAGCTCAGGAGAGACCCAGTACTTC.

The chain joins TRBV5-5 to TRBJ1-2; D possibly corresponds to TRBD1 (5 bases). The CDR3 length is 15 residues. V lost 1 base to trimming and J lost 4 bases, with 14 bases between them. The germline V gene encodes CDR1 SGHKS and CDR2 YYEKEE (reference sequence). This CDR3 is CASSLSQGGSYGYTF. CDR3 coding DNA: TGTGCCAGCAGCTTGTCCCAGGGCGGATCCTATGGCTACACCTTC.

The chain recombines TRBV7-2 with TRBJ2-7; possibly TRBD2 for D (6 bases). The V end was cut by 5 bases, the J end by 6 bases, with 20 bases between. The germline V gene encodes CDR1 SGHTA and CDR2 FQGNSA. This CDR3 comprises 15 residues. The CDR3: CASSVGGVRAAEQYF. For the CDR3, the DNA is TGTGCCAGCAGCGTAGGAGGGGTGAGGGCCGCCGAGCAGTACTTC. The full variable domain, in which reference TRBV7-2 and TRBJ2-7 provide the parts outside the CDR3, is GAGVSQSPSNKVTEKGKDVELRCDPISGHTALYWYRQSLGQGLEFLIYFQGNSAPDKSGLPSDRFSAERTGGSVSTLTIQRTQQEDSAVYLCASSVGGVRAAEQYFGPGTRLTVT.

The V call is TRBV6-4, the J call TRBJ2-1; no clear D. The ends were cut back, 11 bases at V and 8 bases at J, with 7 bases in the middle. CDR1 and CDR2 (germline): MRHNA, SNTAGT. CDR3 size: 9 residues. The CDR3 DNA reads as TGTGCCGCCTGGGATGAGCAGTTCTTC. This gives the protein CAAWDEQFF.

This clone was seen a handful of times. V is TRBV5-1 and J is TRBJ2-7, with TRBD1 matching 7 bases. V lost 5 bases to trimming and J lost 3 bases; unmatched junction nucleotides: 8. CDR3 length equals 14 residues. Germline values: CDR1 SGHRS, CDR2 YFSETQ. This CDR3 reads CASRGAQGSYEQYF. CDR3 in DNA: TGCGCCAGCAGAGGGGCACAGGGGAGCTACGAGCAGTACTTC. Full variable domain (outside the CDR3, taken from reference TRBV5-1 and TRBJ2-7): KAGVTQTPRYLIKTRGQQVTLSCSPISGHRSVSWYQQTPGQGLQFLFEYFSETQRNKGNFPGRFSGRQFSNSRSEMNVSTLELGDSALYLCASRGAQGSYEQYFGPGTRLTVT.

This chain links TRBV7-9 with TRBJ2-7; D is perhaps TRBD2 (6 bases). Germline values: CDR1 SEHNR, CDR2 FQNEAQ (reference sequence). This CDR3 contains 17 residues. With 5 bases removed from V and 0 bases from J, the gap between germline ends came to 20 bases. This chain's CDR3 is CASSPGGFGTYSYEQYF. The CDR3 nucleotides are TGTGCCAGCAGCCCCGGTGGTTTCGGGACTTACTCCTACGAGCAGTACTTC.

V usage is TRBV19 and J usage is TRBJ2-1, with D perhaps TRBD2 (6 bases). Germline V CDR1 and CDR2: LNHDA, SQIVND (reference sequence). The germline V and J ends were trimmed by 4 bases and 5 bases, with 21 bases remaining between them. This CDR3 has 17 residues. The CDR3 DNA is TGTGCCAGTAGTAGGACGCTTAGCGGCCACAGAGACAATGAGCAGTTCTTC. It is translated as CASSRTLSGHRDNEQFF.

The chain has TRBV19 and TRBJ2-7, with TRBD1 identical over 10 bases. Germline loops: CDR1 LNHDA, CDR2 SQIVND (reference sequence). V gave up 7 bases and J gave up 2 bases; unmatched junction bases: 5. This CDR3 contains 14 residues. The CDR3, as DNA: TGTGCCAGTATGACAGGGGGCTTCCCCTACGAGCAGTACTTC. Translating it yields CASMTGGFPYEQYF. Together with reference TRBV19 and TRBJ2-7, the CDR3 gives the full variable domain: DGGITQSPKYLFRKEGQNVTLSCEQNLNHDAMYWYRQDPGQGLRLIYYSQIVNDFQKGDIAEGYSVSREKKESFPLTVTSAQKNPTAFYLCASMTGGFPYEQYFGPGTRLTVT.

The chain joins TRBV4-1 to TRBJ2-7; D ambiguous. Germline V gene data show CDR1 as MGHRA and CDR2 as YSYEKL. This CDR3 has 13 residues. Trimming cost V 0 bases and J 7 bases, with 10 bases left between them. CDR3: CASSQESYLEQYF. CDR3 DNA sequence: TGCGCCAGCAGCCAAGAAAGTTATCTGGAGCAGTACTTC.

Only one count was recorded for this clone. V gene TRBV30 combines with J gene TRBJ1-5, with 7 nucleotides matching TRBD1. Germline lookup yields CDR1 GTSNPN and CDR2 SVGIG (reference sequence). The CDR3 runs to 14 residues. Germline trimming cut 0 bases from V and 9 bases from J; bases unmatched to any gene: 8. In nucleotides, the CDR3 is TGTGCCTGGAGTGTTTCAGGGGGTAATGGGCCCCAGCATTTT. The encoded protein is CAWSVSGGNGPQHF.

The chain links TRBV5-1 to TRBJ2-1; 8 bases align to TRBD1. The germline V gene has CDR1 SGHRS and CDR2 YFSETQ. Unmatched junction bases numbered 13, after V lost 4 bases and J lost 7 bases. The CDR3 loop spans 16 amino acids. The CDR3 here is CASSDGQGLLGNEQFF. In DNA form, the CDR3 reads TGCGCCAGCAGCGACGGACAGGGCCTATTGGGGAATGAGCAGTTCTTC.

The chain combines TRBV13 with TRBJ2-5, with 10 positions matching TRBD1. The trim removed 2 bases at V and 4 bases at J, leaving 10 bases unmatched. The CDR3 loop spans 17 amino acids. The germline V gene encodes CDR1 PRHDT and CDR2 FYEKMQ (reference sequence). In DNA, the CDR3 is TGTGCCAGCAGCTTACCGACGGGACAGGGGTTTGGAGAGACCCAGTACTTC. This translates into CASSLPTGQGFGETQYF.

CDR3 loop: CASSQYGPNQPQHF. In DNA form, the CDR3 reads TGCGCCAGCAGCCAGTACGGACCCAATCAGCCCCAGCATTTT. The chain employs TRBV4-1 and TRBJ1-5; no firm D call. The CDR3 spans 14 residues. Germline V gene data show CDR1 as MGHRA and CDR2 as YSYEKL. V was pared by 3 bases and J by 3 bases, with 9 bases between.

There are a few counts of this clone. One junction end disagrees with the germline gene, perhaps due to a read error. The chain combines TRBV10-1 with TRBJ1-4; tentatively, D is TRBD1 (6 bases). Germline CDR1 and CDR2: WNHNN and SYGVQD (reference sequence). The CDR3 consists of 15 residues. The CDR3 DNA sequence: TGCGCCAGCTTAAACCCAGGACAGAGAAATGAGAAACTGTTTTTT. Translation: CASLNPGQRNEKLFF.

DNA of the CDR3: TGTGCCAGCTCCCGGAGGCAGGGGGGTTCCTACAATGAGCAGTTCTTC. Protein product: CASSRRQGGSYNEQFF. The J gene is TRBJ2-1, the V gene TRBV18; D may be TRBD1 (7 bases). CDR3 length: 16 residues. CDR1 and CDR2 from the germline V gene are KGHSH and LQKENI. Trimming left V 6 bases short and J 1 base short, with 16 bases between.

Concerning this clone itself: The junction differs from germline at one of its ends, possibly a read error. Here the CDR3 reads CASSLASSRGELFF. In nucleotides, the CDR3 is TGTGCTAGCAGCTTAGCTTCAAGTAGAGGGGAGCTGTTTTTT. The J gene is TRBJ2-2, the V gene TRBV7-7; D gene ambiguous. This CDR3 comprises 14 residues. Per germline, CDR1 SSHAT and CDR2 FNYEAQ (reference sequence). Using reference TRBV7-7 and TRBJ2-2 for the parts outside the CDR3, the full variable domain is GAGVSQSPRYKVTKRGQDVTLRCDPISSHATLYWYQQALGQGPEFLTYFNYEAQPDKSGLPSDRFSAERPEGSISTLTIQRTEQRDSAMYRCASSLASSRGELFFGEGSRLTVL.

This clone was seen only a few times. The V call is TRBV30, the J call TRBJ2-7; D uncertain. The CDR3 length is 11 residues. V lost 5 bases and J 2 bases, leaving 7 bases between the germline ends. Germline loops: CDR1 GTSNPN, CDR2 SVGIG (reference sequence). The CDR3 is CAWDHTYEQYF. CDR3 in DNA: TGTGCCTGGGACCACACCTACGAGCAGTACTTC.

The chain links TRBV5-1 to TRBJ2-7; 15 bases agree with TRBD2. Germline CDR1 SGHRS, CDR2 YFSETQ. The CDR3 contains 16 residues. V dropped 3 bases and J dropped 3; count of bases not matched to a gene: 4. CDR3 nucleotides: TGCGCCAGCAGCTCGAAGGGACTAGCGGGAGGCTACGAGCAGTACTTC. Translation gives CASSSKGLAGGYEQYF.

A remark on this clone: The sample carries other DNA sequences with the same CDR3. The genes are TRBV15 and TRBJ1-2; D call uncertain. Germline loops: CDR1 LNHNV, CDR2 YYDKDF (reference sequence). The CDR3 is made up of 13 amino acids. Trimming shortened V by 5 bases and J by 4 bases, and 11 bases separated the two germline ends. The CDR3 reads CATSPPGGYGYTF. The DNA for the CDR3 is TGTGCCACCAGCCCCCCGGGAGGCTATGGCTACACCTTC.

The chain combines TRBV2 with TRBJ1-1; no clear D. Germline V gene data show CDR1 as SNHLY and CDR2 as FYNNEI. Deletions cut 6 bases from V and 1 base from J, with 9 bases between. The CDR3 runs 13 residues. This chain's CDR3 is CASSTDSNTEAFF. CDR3 nucleotides: TGTGCCAGCAGCACCGACTCGAACACTGAAGCTTTCTTT.

The DNA of the CDR3 is TGTGCCAGCAGTTACTCGGACACTGGGGCCAACGTCCTGACTTTC. It codes for CASSYSDTGANVLTF. This sequence joins TRBV6-6 and TRBJ2-6; possibly TRBD1 for D (5 bases). Germline V gives CDR1 MNHNY, CDR2 SVGAGI (reference sequence). Trimming took 0 bases from V and 2 from J, leaving 5 bases between them. The CDR3 has 15 residues.

This chain uses TRBV28 with TRBJ1-5; D remains ambiguous. This CDR3 has 13 amino acids. The ends were cut back, 6 bases at V and 9 bases at J, with 15 bases in the middle. The germline CDR1 and CDR2 sequences are MDHEN and SYDVKM. In nucleotides, the CDR3 is TGTGCCAGCAGATCCCCTGGGCGTGGGCCCCAGCATTTT. This gives the protein CASRSPGRGPQHF.

This clone occurred a few times. The genes are TRBV2 and TRBJ2-1, with 10 bases matching TRBD1. Germline V gene data show CDR1 as SNHLY and CDR2 as FYNNEI. The CDR3 contains 13 residues. Trimming cost V 6 bases and J 11 bases; bases outside gene matches: 7. CDR3 region: CASSGTGAGQQFF. The CDR3 DNA follows: TGTGCCAGCAGCGGGACAGGGGCAGGTCAGCAGTTCTTC.

The rearrangement joins TRBV7-2 to TRBJ2-7; D is uncertain. Between the trimmed V and J ends, which lost 4 bases and 0 bases, there was a span of 7 bases. This CDR3 is built from 13 residues. Germline V gives CDR1 SGHTA, CDR2 FQGNSA. CDR3 bases: TGTGCCAGCAGCTCAAGATCCTCCTACGAGCAGTACTTC. Protein: CASSSRSSYEQYF.

This clone was picked up one time. This chain joins TRBV6-6 and TRBJ1-4; the D is unclear. The V gene's germline CDR1 is MNHNY and CDR2 SVGAGI (reference sequence). This CDR3 is built from 12 residues. V was trimmed by 6 bases and J by 8 bases, leaving 10 bases between them. CDR3 bases: TGTGCCAGCAGGCTGCGCGGCGAAAAACTGTTTTTT. Protein product: CASRLRGEKLFF.

This clone was recorded once. The chain employs TRBV4-1 and TRBJ1-1; a weak D match, TRBD1 (5 bases). V lost 0 bases, J lost 7 bases, and 18 bases lay in between. The CDR3 spans 16 residues. In germline, CDR1 is MGHRA, CDR2 YSYEKL. The CDR3 region is CASSQDAGARGGEAFF. CDR3 sequence (DNA): TGCGCCAGCAGCCAAGACGCTGGGGCGAGAGGAGGTGAAGCTTTCTTT.